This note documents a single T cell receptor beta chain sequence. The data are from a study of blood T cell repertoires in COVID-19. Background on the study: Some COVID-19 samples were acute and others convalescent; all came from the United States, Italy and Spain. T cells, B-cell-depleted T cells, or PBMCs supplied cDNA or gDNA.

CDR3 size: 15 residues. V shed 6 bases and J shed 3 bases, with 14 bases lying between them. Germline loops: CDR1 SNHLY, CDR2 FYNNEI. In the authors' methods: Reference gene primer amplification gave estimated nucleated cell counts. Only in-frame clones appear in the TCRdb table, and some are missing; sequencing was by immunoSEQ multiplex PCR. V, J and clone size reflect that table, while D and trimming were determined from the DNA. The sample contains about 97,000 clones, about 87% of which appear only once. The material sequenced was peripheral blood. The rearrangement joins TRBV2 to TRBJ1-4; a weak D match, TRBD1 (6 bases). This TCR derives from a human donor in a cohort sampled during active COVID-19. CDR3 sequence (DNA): TGTGCCAGCAGAACAACAGGGTTTGCTAATGAAAAACTGTTTTTT. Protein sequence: CASRTTGFANEKLFF.